The 10 T cell receptor beta chains given below trace back to one sample, sequenced in a study of T cells in narcolepsy (dated by TCRdb to between 2018 and 2020). Library creation used the immunoSEQ multiplex PCR assay. Drawn from immuneACCESS, this table holds only the in-frame rearrangements with V and J called that TCRdb kept. Clones are partly lost; checked studies trace under half to an unresolved V gene and leave the rest unexplained. The sample table records 20,000 to 30,000 clones; just under 85% of these occur just once. Roughly 0.76% of the sample belongs to the ten largest clones. Sequenced sample: CD45RA- memory CD4+ T cells from PBMCs. Taken with the paper, the label for cell subset or site translates to: memory T cells sorted ex vivo from peripheral blood. The receptors were gathered from a human donor with narcolepsy.

In this sample, this clone turned up once. V usage is TRBV30 and J usage is TRBJ1-2; TRBD1 matches at 7 bases. After removal of 2 bases from V and 7 bases from J, the junction contained 7 bases not matched to a gene. Germline lookup yields CDR1 GTSNPN and CDR2 SVGIG (reference sequence). This CDR3 is built from 13 residues. The DNA for the CDR3 is TGTGCCTGGAGTCCACGTCGACAGGGTGGCTACACCTTC. The encoded protein is CAWSPRRQGGYTF.

The V and J genes are TRBV28 and TRBJ1-1, with D perhaps matching TRBD1 (6 bases). V lost 5 bases and J 0 bases, leaving 10 bases between the germline ends. This CDR3 is built from 14 residues. Germline V lookup: CDR1 MDHEN, CDR2 SYDVKM. The CDR3 region has the DNA TGTGCCAGCAGTGCAGGGGCACTGAACACTGAAGCTTTCTTT. Amino acids: CASSAGALNTEAFF.

The rearrangement uses TRBV7-7 and TRBJ2-1, with D maybe TRBD2 (7 bases). Germline assignment: CDR1 SSHAT and CDR2 FNYEAQ (reference sequence). The CDR3 loop spans 16 amino acids. V lost 4 bases, J lost 4 bases, and 17 bases lay in between. CDR3 protein: CASSSLGGGGYNEQFF. For the CDR3, the DNA is TGTGCCAGCAGCTCCCTAGGGGGAGGGGGATACAATGAGCAGTTCTTC.

The V call is TRBV6-6, the J call TRBJ1-6; 8 bases match TRBD1. Unmatched junction bases numbered 8, after V lost 6 bases and J lost 13 bases. The CDR3 sequence is 13 residues long. Germline-derived CDR1 and CDR2 are MNHNY and SVGAGI (reference sequence). The CDR3 here is CASRTRTGTPLHF. The DNA for the CDR3 is TGTGCCAGCAGAACTAGGACAGGGACCCCCCTCCACTTT.

The chain couples TRBV6-5 to TRBJ2-7; D may be TRBD1 (8 bases). Germline values: CDR1 MNHEY, CDR2 SVGAGI. V was shortened by 7 bases and J by 2 bases, with 12 bases between the two germline ends. This CDR3 has 13 amino acids. CDR3 sequence reads: CASTQGGTYEQYF. CDR3 DNA sequence: TGTGCCAGCACACAGGGGGGGACCTACGAGCAGTACTTC.

The chain recombines TRBV6-5 with TRBJ1-4; D is unresolved. Between the trimmed V and J ends, which lost 0 bases and 4 bases, there was a span of 9 bases. Germline-derived CDR1 and CDR2 are MNHEY and SVGAGI. The CDR3 totals 15 residues. The CDR3 sequence is CASSYSPGDNEKLFF. The CDR3 DNA reads as TGTGCCAGCAGTTACTCTCCAGGAGATAATGAAAAACTGTTTTTT.

Worth noting for this clone: An end of the junction does not agree with germline; a read error may underlie this. V usage is TRBV5-8 and J usage is TRBJ2-5, with 13 bases aligning to TRBD2. The germline gives CDR1 SGHTS, CDR2 YDEGEE. This CDR3 is 14 amino acids long. CDR3 region: CASSPGLAGEAQYF. CDR3 coding DNA: TGTGCCAGCAGCCCAGGACTAGCGGGAGAGGCCCAGTACTTC.

This clone has just a few counts. The V gene is TRBV15, the J gene TRBJ1-3; 7 positions match TRBD1. V was clipped by 5 bases and J by 3 bases; unmatched bases: 7. Germline loops: CDR1 LNHNV, CDR2 YYDKDF (reference sequence). This CDR3 has 15 amino acids. Here the CDR3 DNA reads TGTGCCACCAGCCTGAACAGGGGTGGTGGAAACACCATATATTTT. Protein: CATSLNRGGGNTIYF.

The chain joins TRBV28 to TRBJ1-2, with 8 bases aligning to TRBD1. The V and J ends lost 1 base and 0 bases, in that order; junction bases with no gene match: 13. The CDR3 has 19 residues. The germline V gene has CDR1 MDHEN and CDR2 SYDVKM. CDR3: CASSLSGQGLNPPNYGYTF. The CDR3 region has the DNA TGTGCCAGCAGTTTATCCGGACAGGGCCTCAACCCTCCTAACTATGGCTACACCTTC.

V usage is TRBV7-2 and J usage is TRBJ1-5; no clear D. The CDR3 runs to 15 residues. Germline V gene lookup returns CDR1 SGHTA and CDR2 FQGNSA. V was clipped by 4 bases and J by 0 bases, with 10 bases between them. CDR3 coding DNA: TGTGCCAGCAGCTCTGGGGATTATAGCAATCAGCCCCAGCATTTT. Translating gives CASSSGDYSNQPQHF. Based on the CDR3 plus reference TRBV7-2 and TRBJ1-5, the full variable domain is GAGVSQSPSNKVTEKGKDVELRCDPISGHTALYWYRQSLGQGLEFLIYFQGNSAPDKSGLPSDRFSAERTGGSVSTLTIQRTQQEDSAVYLCASSSGDYSNQPQHFGDGTRLSIL.